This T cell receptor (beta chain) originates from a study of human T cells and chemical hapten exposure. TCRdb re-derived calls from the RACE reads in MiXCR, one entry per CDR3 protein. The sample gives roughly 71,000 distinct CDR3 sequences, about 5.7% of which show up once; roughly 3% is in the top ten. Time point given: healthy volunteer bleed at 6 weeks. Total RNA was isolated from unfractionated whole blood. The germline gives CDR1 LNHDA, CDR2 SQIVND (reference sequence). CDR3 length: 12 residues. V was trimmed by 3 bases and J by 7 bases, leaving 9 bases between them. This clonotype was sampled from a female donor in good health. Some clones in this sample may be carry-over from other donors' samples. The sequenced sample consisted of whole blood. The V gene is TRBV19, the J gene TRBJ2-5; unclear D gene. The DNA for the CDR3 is TGTGCCAGTAGTATCGTGTGGGGGACCCAGTACTTC. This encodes CASSIVWGTQYF.